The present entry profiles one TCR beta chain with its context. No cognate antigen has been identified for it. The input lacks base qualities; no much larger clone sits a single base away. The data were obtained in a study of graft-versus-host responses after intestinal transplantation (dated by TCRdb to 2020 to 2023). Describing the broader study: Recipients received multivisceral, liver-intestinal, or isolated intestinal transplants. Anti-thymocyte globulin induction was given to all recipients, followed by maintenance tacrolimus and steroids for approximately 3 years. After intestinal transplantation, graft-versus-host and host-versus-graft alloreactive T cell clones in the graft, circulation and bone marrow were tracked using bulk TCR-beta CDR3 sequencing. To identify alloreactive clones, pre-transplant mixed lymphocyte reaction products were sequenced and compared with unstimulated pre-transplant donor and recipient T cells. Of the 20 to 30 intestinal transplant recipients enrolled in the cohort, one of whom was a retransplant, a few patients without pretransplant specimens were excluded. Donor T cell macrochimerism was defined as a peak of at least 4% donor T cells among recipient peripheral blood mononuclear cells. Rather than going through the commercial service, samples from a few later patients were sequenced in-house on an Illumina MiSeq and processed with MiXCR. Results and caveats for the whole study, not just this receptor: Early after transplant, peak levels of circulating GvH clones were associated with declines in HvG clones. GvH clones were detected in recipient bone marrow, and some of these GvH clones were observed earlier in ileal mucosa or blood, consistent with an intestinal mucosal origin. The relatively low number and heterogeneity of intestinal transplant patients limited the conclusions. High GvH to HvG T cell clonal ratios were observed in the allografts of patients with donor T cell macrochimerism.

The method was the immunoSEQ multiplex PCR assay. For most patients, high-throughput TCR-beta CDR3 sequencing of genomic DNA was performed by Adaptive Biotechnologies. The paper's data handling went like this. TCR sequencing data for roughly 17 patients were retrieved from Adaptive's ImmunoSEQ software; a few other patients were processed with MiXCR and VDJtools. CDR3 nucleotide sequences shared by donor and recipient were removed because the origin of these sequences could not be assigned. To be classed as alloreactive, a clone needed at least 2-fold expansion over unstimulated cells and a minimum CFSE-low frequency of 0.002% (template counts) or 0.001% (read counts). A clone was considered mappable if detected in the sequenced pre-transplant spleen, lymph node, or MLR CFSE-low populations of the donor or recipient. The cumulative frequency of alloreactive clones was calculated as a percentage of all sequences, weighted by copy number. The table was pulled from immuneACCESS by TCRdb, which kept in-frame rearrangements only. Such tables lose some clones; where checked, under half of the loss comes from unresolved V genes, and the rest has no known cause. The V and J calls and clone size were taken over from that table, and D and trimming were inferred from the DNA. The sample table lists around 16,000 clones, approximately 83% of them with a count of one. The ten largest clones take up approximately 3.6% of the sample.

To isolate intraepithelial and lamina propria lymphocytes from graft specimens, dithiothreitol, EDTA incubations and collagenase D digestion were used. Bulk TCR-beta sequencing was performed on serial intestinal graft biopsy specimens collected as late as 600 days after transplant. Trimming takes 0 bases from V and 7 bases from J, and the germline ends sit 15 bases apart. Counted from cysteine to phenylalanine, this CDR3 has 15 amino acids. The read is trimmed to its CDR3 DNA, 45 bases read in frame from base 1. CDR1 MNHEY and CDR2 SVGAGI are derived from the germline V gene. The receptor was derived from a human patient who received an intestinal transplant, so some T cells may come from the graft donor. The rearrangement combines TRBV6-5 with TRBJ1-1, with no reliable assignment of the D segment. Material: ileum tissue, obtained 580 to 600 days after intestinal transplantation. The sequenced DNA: TGTGCCAGCAGTTACTCGACCCACAGCCAGAGTGAAGCTTTCTTT. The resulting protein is CASSYSTHSQSEAFF.